The rows below give T cell receptor beta chains drawn from one sample of a study of T cells in Graves' hyperthyroidism and ophthalmopathy. In TCRdb, the multiplex PCR reads were re-called with MiXCR into one record per CDR3 protein. The data hold hundreds of thousands of distinct CDR3 sequences, with roughly 14% observed a single time. Sequencing was carried out using blood. These receptors were obtained from a middle-aged woman with Graves' ophthalmopathy. The CDR3 runs from the conserved cysteine through the conserved F or W. D genes are given only for firm matches. Only part of the rows carry a size: once, few, many, or a class if the clone is expanded.

J gene: TRBJ1-2
V gene: TRBV11-3
clone size: many
D gene: -
CDR3 protein: CASSLGGQRDNYGYTF
CDR3 DNA: TGTGCCAGCAGCTTAGGGGGTCAGCGAGATAACTATGGCTACACCTTC

J gene: TRBJ1-4
V gene: TRBV11-1
clone size: many
D gene: TRBD1
CDR3 protein: CASSSDREGTNEKLFF
CDR3 DNA: TGTGCCAGCAGCTCGGACAGGGAAGGGACTAATGAAAAACTGTTTTTT

J gene: TRBJ1-5
V gene: TRBV6-1
clone size: many
D gene: -
CDR3 protein: CASSERKGRWNQPQHF
CDR3 DNA: TGTGCCAGCAGTGAACGGAAGGGAAGATGGAATCAGCCCCAGCATTTT

J gene: TRBJ2-5
V gene: TRBV7-9
clone size: many
D gene: -
CDR3 protein: CASSSLTRAQETQYF
CDR3 DNA: TGTGCCAGCAGCTCCCTGACCAGGGCCCAAGAGACCCAGTACTTC

J gene: TRBJ1-1
V gene: TRBV6-2/TRBV6-3
clone size: many
D gene: -
CDR3 protein: CASTQGSEAFF
CDR3 DNA: TGTGCCAGCACGCAGGGGAGTGAAGCTTTCTTT

J gene: TRBJ2-2
V gene: TRBV2
clone size: few
D gene: TRBD2
CDR3 protein: CASSPGLAANTGELFF
CDR3 DNA: TGTGCCAGCAGTCCGGGACTAGCGGCGAACACCGGGGAGCTGTTTTTT

J gene: TRBJ2-2
V gene: TRBV20-1
clone size: many
D gene: -
CDR3 protein: CSAFNTGELFF
CDR3 DNA: TGCAGTGCTTTCAACACCGGGGAGCTGTTTTTT

J gene: TRBJ1-5
V gene: TRBV15
clone size: many
D gene: -
CDR3 protein: CATSRGNNQPQHF
CDR3 DNA: TGTGCCACCAGCAGAGGTAACAATCAGCCCCAGCATTTT

J gene: TRBJ1-3
V gene: TRBV18
clone size: few
D gene: -
CDR3 protein: CASSPTPDNSGNTIYF
CDR3 DNA: TGTGCCAGCTCACCAACACCGGACAACTCTGGAAACACCATATATTTT

J gene: TRBJ2-5
V gene: TRBV7-9
clone size: many
D gene: TRBD1
CDR3 protein: CASSSRTDREETQYF
CDR3 DNA: TGTGCCAGCAGCTCCCGTACCGACAGGGAAGAGACCCAGTACTTC

J gene: TRBJ1-2
V gene: TRBV12-3/TRBV12-4
clone size: many
D gene: TRBD1
CDR3 protein: CASSLRTGSNYGYTF
CDR3 DNA: TGTGCCAGCAGTCTACGGACAGGTTCGAACTATGGCTACACCTTC

J gene: TRBJ2-5
V gene: TRBV5-1
clone size: few
D gene: TRBD2
CDR3 protein: CASSTVPGLAGQETQYF
CDR3 DNA: TGCGCCAGCAGCACCGTCCCGGGACTAGCGGGGCAAGAGACCCAGTACTTC

J gene: TRBJ1-1
V gene: TRBV28
clone size: many
D gene: -
CDR3 protein: CASSSPGLPEAFF
CDR3 DNA: TGTGCCAGCAGTTCCCCGGGACTCCCTGAAGCTTTCTTT

J gene: TRBJ1-3
V gene: TRBV20-1
clone size: many
D gene: TRBD1
CDR3 protein: CSARGVSSSGNTIYF
CDR3 DNA: TGCAGTGCCAGGGGGGTCTCGAGCTCTGGAAACACCATATATTTT

J gene: TRBJ2-7
V gene: TRBV6-5
clone size: few
D gene: TRBD2
CDR3 protein: CASSYGTSGPLYEQYF
CDR3 DNA: TGTGCCAGCAGTTACGGGACTAGCGGCCCTTTATACGAGCAGTACTTC

J gene: TRBJ2-4
V gene: TRBV6-2/TRBV6-3
clone size: many
D gene: -
CDR3 protein: CASSPWTGGNIQYF
CDR3 DNA: TGTGCCAGCAGTCCATGGACCGGGGGTAACATTCAGTACTTC

J gene: TRBJ1-5
V gene: TRBV18
clone size: -
D gene: -
CDR3 protein: CASSLAREQSQPQHF
CDR3 DNA: TGTGCCAGCTCACTCGCTCGGGAACAGTCTCAGCCCCAGCATTTT

J gene: TRBJ1-5
V gene: TRBV28
clone size: many
D gene: -
CDR3 protein: CASGRGTPSNQPQHF
CDR3 DNA: TGTGCCAGCGGGCGGGGCACACCGAGCAATCAGCCCCAGCATTTT

J gene: TRBJ2-2
V gene: TRBV19
clone size: many
D gene: -
CDR3 protein: CASSPRGYTTGELFF
CDR3 DNA: TGTGCCAGTAGTCCTCGGGGATACACGACCGGGGAGCTGTTTTTT

J gene: TRBJ1-2
V gene: TRBV14
clone size: -
D gene: -
CDR3 protein: CASSQVTSLVSGYTF
CDR3 DNA: TGTGCCAGCAGCCAAGTTACTTCCCTGGTTTCTGGCTACACCTTC

J gene: TRBJ1-2
V gene: TRBV12-3/TRBV12-4
clone size: -
D gene: TRBD1
CDR3 protein: CASSFPGDRAYYGYTF
CDR3 DNA: TGTGCCAGCAGTTTCCCTGGGGACAGGGCATACTATGGCTACACCTTC

J gene: TRBJ2-7
V gene: TRBV28
clone size: -
D gene: -
CDR3 protein: CASSSVGAVYEQYF
CDR3 DNA: TGTGCCAGCAGCTCCGTAGGAGCGGTCTACGAGCAGTACTTC

J gene: TRBJ2-7
V gene: TRBV20-1
clone size: many
D gene: TRBD2
CDR3 protein: CSATRTSGEYEQYF
CDR3 DNA: TGCAGTGCTACCCGGACTAGCGGAGAGTACGAGCAGTACTTC

J gene: TRBJ2-7
V gene: TRBV2
clone size: -
D gene: -
CDR3 protein: CASSGDYYEQYF
CDR3 DNA: TGTGCCAGCAGTGGCGACTACTACGAGCAGTACTTC

J gene: TRBJ1-1
V gene: TRBV18
clone size: once
D gene: -
CDR3 protein: CASSPAGPANTEAFF
CDR3 DNA: TGTGCCAGCTCACCGGCGGGGCCGGCGAACACTGAAGCTTTCTTT

J gene: TRBJ2-7
V gene: TRBV12-3/TRBV12-4
clone size: many
D gene: TRBD1
CDR3 protein: CASSSGGRLYEQYF
CDR3 DNA: TGTGCCAGCAGTTCAGGGGGTCGTCTCTACGAGCAGTACTTC

J gene: TRBJ1-2
V gene: TRBV6-2/TRBV6-3
clone size: many
D gene: TRBD1
CDR3 protein: CASSYRTYDRGHDYGYTF
CDR3 DNA: TGTGCCAGCAGTTACCGAACTTATGACAGGGGGCACGACTATGGCTACACCTTC

J gene: TRBJ2-7
V gene: TRBV30
clone size: many
D gene: TRBD2
CDR3 protein: CAWRMAGVEYEQYF
CDR3 DNA: TGTGCCTGGAGGATGGCGGGAGTGGAGTACGAGCAGTACTTC

J gene: TRBJ2-7
V gene: TRBV28
clone size: many
D gene: -
CDR3 protein: CASSLFGSYEQYF
CDR3 DNA: TGTGCCAGCAGTTTATTCGGGTCCTACGAGCAGTACTTC

J gene: TRBJ2-2
V gene: TRBV15
clone size: many
D gene: TRBD2
CDR3 protein: CATSAGLADTGELFF
CDR3 DNA: TGTGCCACCAGCGCCGGACTAGCGGACACCGGGGAGCTGTTTTTT

J gene: TRBJ2-6
V gene: TRBV5-1
clone size: -
D gene: -
CDR3 protein: CASTAREDRLPLGANVLTF
CDR3 DNA: TGCGCCAGCACCGCCAGGGAGGACAGGTTGCCTCTGGGGGCCAACGTCCTGACTTTC